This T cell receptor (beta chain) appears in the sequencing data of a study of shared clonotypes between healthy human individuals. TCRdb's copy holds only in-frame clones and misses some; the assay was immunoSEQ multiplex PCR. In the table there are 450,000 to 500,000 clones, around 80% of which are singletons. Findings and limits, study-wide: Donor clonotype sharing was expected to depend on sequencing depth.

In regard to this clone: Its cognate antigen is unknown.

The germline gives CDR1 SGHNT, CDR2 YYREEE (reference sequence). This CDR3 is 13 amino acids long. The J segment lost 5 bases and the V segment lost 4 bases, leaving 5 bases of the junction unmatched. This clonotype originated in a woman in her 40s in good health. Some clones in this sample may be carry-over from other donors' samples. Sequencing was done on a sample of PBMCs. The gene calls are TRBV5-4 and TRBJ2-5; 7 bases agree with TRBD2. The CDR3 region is CASSLGGGETQYF. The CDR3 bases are TGTGCCAGCAGCCTCGGCGGGGGTGAGACCCAGTACTTC.